The TCR beta chain described here comes from a study of T-cell reconstitution after alpha-beta-depleted transplantation in children. A word on this clonotype: Its antigen remains unknown.

The V and J ends lost 0 bases and 5 bases respectively, with 20 bases between them. Germline-derived CDR1 and CDR2 are MGHRA and YSYEKL. The CDR3 loop spans 18 amino acids. Whole-study findings and limits: Roughly two months post-transplant, alpha-beta T cells reportedly originated from several hundred graft clones that had expanded. Once a year had passed after transplant, T-cell counts and diversity came mostly from newly produced T cells. Some patients' high day-60 TCRbeta diversity was traced to surviving recipient T cells and thymic progenitors.

Preparation of the TCRbeta library was carried out with unique molecular identifiers. TCRdb itself ran the PCR reads through MiXCR, one entry per CDR3 protein. The sample lists around 800,000 distinct CDR3 sequences; 15% to 20% were seen once. V usage is TRBV4-1 and J usage is TRBJ1-5, with a weak D call TRBD1 (6 bases). This sequence was found in a male patient younger than 18 who had a stem cell transplant for acute lymphoblastic leukemia, so the T cells may come from the graft donor. The sequencing here drew on PBMCs, mostly from graft donor cells, taken 360 days after TCRalphabeta/CD19-depleted stem cell transplant. For the CDR3, the DNA is TGCGCCAGCAGCCAAGATGGGGGGCCCCGACCGGGGTATCAGCCCCAGCATTTT. Translating it yields CASSQDGGPRPGYQPQHF.